This entry lists 29 T cell receptor beta chains sequenced from one sample in a study of CD8 T cells in Susac syndrome. Random hexamers were used to reverse transcribe the RNA input (about 0.5 to 1 ug). TCRdb independently ran MiXCR on the immunoSEQ multiplex PCR reads; one entry per CDR3 protein. The sample yields roughly 180,000 distinct CDR3 sequences, around 95% seen once. Sequenced material: CD4+ T cells from PBMCs. These receptors all come from a human donor in good health.

This clonotype was recorded only once. The genes are TRBV9 and TRBJ2-1; 7 bases line up with TRBD2. The germline V gene has CDR1 SGDLS and CDR2 YYNGEE. V trimming: 3 bases; J trimming: 9 bases; junction bases outside the gene matches: 6. The CDR3 extends over 13 amino acids. This CDR3 reads CASSGPSGGEQFF. CDR3 coding DNA: TGTGCCAGCAGCGGACCGTCGGGGGGTGAGCAGTTCTTC. The full variable domain, its missing parts supplied by reference TRBV9 and TRBJ2-1, is DSGVTQTPKHLITATGQRVTLRCSPRSGDLSVYWYQQSLDQGLQFLIQYYNGEERAKGNILERFSAQQFPDLHSELNLSSLELGDSALYFCASSGPSGGEQFFGPGTRLTVL.

The chain combines TRBV6-5 with TRBJ2-1; D remains ambiguous. Trimming removed 0 bases at V and 13 bases at J, with 13 bases between. This CDR3 has 13 residues. Germline CDR1 MNHEY, CDR2 SVGAGI. The CDR3 bases are TGTGCCAGCAGTTACTCGAAGGCAGAACAACAGTTCTTC. Its translation: CASSYSKAEQQFF.

The chain uses TRBV20-1 and TRBJ2-3, with TRBD1 matching 9 bases. Germline CDR1 DFQATT, CDR2 SNEGSKA (reference sequence). This CDR3 comprises 13 residues. The junction had 8 bases not matched to a gene; V was cut back by 7 bases and J by 6 bases. CDR3 nucleotides: TGCAGTGGAGGCACAGGGGGCGCGGATACGCAGTATTTT. It is translated as CSGGTGGADTQYF.

This chain links TRBV7-8 with TRBJ2-3; D perhaps matches TRBD1 (5 bases). V dropped 0 bases and J dropped 6 bases, with 13 bases sitting between them. Germline values: CDR1 SGHVS, CDR2 FQNEAQ. This CDR3 spans 15 amino acids. The CDR3 DNA reads TGTGCCAGCAGCTTAGCGACAGCTCCACCGGATACGCAGTATTTT. Encoded protein: CASSLATAPPDTQYF.

J is TRBJ1-2 and V is TRBV25-1; D remains ambiguous. This CDR3 contains 15 residues. Deletions cut 3 bases from V and 5 bases from J, with 16 bases between. Germline V gives CDR1 MGHDK, CDR2 SYGVNS. The DNA of the CDR3 is TGTGCCAGCAGTGACCCTGGTGGAGGTCTATATGGCTACACCTTC. It is translated as CASSDPGGGLYGYTF.

V gene TRBV3-1 combines with J gene TRBJ1-4; TRBD1 matches 7 bases. The ends lost 1 base at V and 5 bases at J; junction bases unmatched: 4. The CDR3 is 15 amino acids. Germline V gene lookup returns CDR1 LGHDT and CDR2 YNNKEL (reference sequence). CDR3 sequence: CASSQARGLNEKLFF. As DNA, the CDR3 is TGTGCCAGCAGCCAAGCGAGGGGGCTAAATGAAAAACTGTTTTTT.

The J gene is TRBJ1-2, the V gene TRBV19, with D perhaps TRBD1 (6 bases). CDR1 is LNHDA, CDR2 SQIVND, per germline (reference sequence). This CDR3 has 11 residues. Trimming stripped 11 bases from V and 7 bases from J, with 14 bases between. The CDR3 DNA follows: TGTGCCGGCGGGACATTCTCTGGCTACACCTTC. Its translation is CAGGTFSGYTF. Together with reference TRBV19 and TRBJ1-2, the CDR3 gives the full variable domain: DGGITQSPKYLFRKEGQNVTLSCEQNLNHDAMYWYRQDPGQGLRLIYYSQIVNDFQKGDIAEGYSVSREKKESFPLTVTSAQKNPTAFYLCAGGTFSGYTFGSGTRLTVV.

The CDR3 region is CASNPNRGGYNEQFF. CDR3 in DNA: TGTGCCAGCAATCCTAACAGGGGAGGCTACAATGAGCAGTTCTTC. The chain links TRBV6-1 to TRBJ2-1; D might be TRBD1 (7 bases). Germline V gene sequence: CDR1 MNHNS, CDR2 SASEGT. V dropped 7 bases and J dropped 3 bases, with 16 bases sitting between them. This CDR3 is 15 amino acids long.

The rearrangement links TRBV27 to TRBJ2-1, with 7 positions matching TRBD2. The trim removed 5 bases at V and 8 bases at J, leaving 9 bases unmatched. There are 14 residues in the CDR3. Germline assignment: CDR1 MNHEY and CDR2 SMNVEV (reference sequence). For the CDR3, the DNA is TGTGCCAGCAGTCCAAGGACGGGGGGATATGAGCAGTTCTTC. It yields the protein CASSPRTGGYEQFF.

The chain recombines TRBV9 with TRBJ2-6; D is unresolved. V was cut by 2 bases and J by 1 base, with 13 bases left in between. CDR3 size: 17 residues. Per germline, CDR1 SGDLS and CDR2 YYNGEE. This CDR3 reads CASSVSWEKSGANVLTF. CDR3 nucleotides: TGTGCCAGCAGCGTCTCTTGGGAAAAGTCTGGGGCCAACGTCCTGACTTTC.

V gene TRBV3-1 combines with J gene TRBJ1-1; D is unclear. The CDR3 spans 15 residues. Trimming left V 4 bases short and J 5 bases short, with 17 bases between. Germline values: CDR1 LGHDT, CDR2 YNNKEL (reference sequence). The CDR3 loop reads CASSPGLGRGTEAFF. For the CDR3, the DNA is TGTGCCAGCAGCCCGGGCTTGGGGAGAGGGACTGAAGCTTTCTTT. The full variable domain, with the rest looked up from reference TRBV3-1 and TRBJ1-1, is DTAVSQTPKYLVTQMGNDKSIKCEQNLGHDTMYWYKQDSKKFLKIMFSYNNKELIINETVPNRFSPKSPDKAHLNLHINSLELGDSAVYFCASSPGLGRGTEAFFGQGTRLTVV.

This chain links TRBV19 with TRBJ1-6; 8 nucleotides line up with TRBD1. Germline CDR1 LNHDA, CDR2 SQIVND (reference sequence). V trimming: 8 bases; J trimming: 6 bases; junction bases outside the gene matches: 3. This CDR3 has 13 amino acids. In DNA, the CDR3 is TGTGCCAGTGCCGACAGGGGTAATTCACCCCTCCACTTT. It codes for CASADRGNSPLHF.

J is TRBJ1-2 and V is TRBV10-3; D gene uncertain. The germline gives CDR1 ENHRY, CDR2 SYGVKD. Trimming left V 6 bases short and J 4 bases short, with 12 bases between. The CDR3 runs 13 residues. The CDR3 spells CAIRTDSFYGYTF. The CDR3, as DNA: TGTGCCATCAGGACTGATAGTTTCTATGGCTACACCTTC.

This rearrangement joins TRBV6-2 or TRBV6-3 to TRBJ2-5; TRBD1 might be the D (6 bases). The CDR3 sequence is 13 residues long. The germline gives CDR1 MNHEY, CDR2 SVGEGT. Trimming took 6 bases from V and 1 from J, leaving 9 bases between them. The chain's CDR3 is CASSQDSQETQYF. CDR3 in DNA: TGTGCCAGCAGCCAGGACAGCCAAGAGACCCAGTACTTC.

The J gene is TRBJ2-1, the V gene TRBV29-1, with D unresolved. CDR1 is SQVTM and CDR2 is ANQGSEA in the germline V gene. This CDR3 is 14 amino acids long. Trimming removed 2 bases at V and 0 bases at J, with 8 bases between. CDR3 bases: TGCAGCGTTGAACCACAGAGCTCCTACAATGAGCAGTTCTTC. It translates to CSVEPQSSYNEQFF.

V usage is TRBV24-1 and J usage is TRBJ2-1, with a weak D call TRBD2 (6 bases). The CDR3 has 16 residues. V dropped 4 bases and J dropped 3 bases, with 15 bases sitting between them. Per germline, CDR1 KGHDR and CDR2 SFDVKD. The CDR3 is CATSDSGAGSYNEQFF. CDR3 DNA sequence: TGTGCCACCAGTGACTCCGGGGCGGGGAGCTACAATGAGCAGTTCTTC.

The chain recombines TRBV28 with TRBJ2-5; D not certain. The CDR3 contains 11 residues. Trimming cost V 8 bases and J 5 bases, with 9 bases left between them. Germline-derived CDR1 and CDR2 are MDHEN and SYDVKM. CDR3 DNA: TGTGCCAGCCGGACCTTGGAGACCCAGTACTTC. Protein: CASRTLETQYF.

CDR3 sequence reads: CASSPRQGQAGELFF. In DNA form, the CDR3 reads TGTGCCAGCTCACCGCGACAGGGCCAGGCCGGGGAGCTGTTTTTT. The chain recombines TRBV18 with TRBJ2-2, with 7 bases matching TRBD1. Germline values: CDR1 KGHSH, CDR2 LQKENI. This CDR3 has 15 amino acids. V shed 3 bases, J shed 6 bases, and the junction held 7 bases outside the gene matches.

The gene calls are TRBV20-1 and TRBJ1-5; TRBD1 might be the D (6 bases). The CDR3 spans 13 residues. The germline CDR1 and CDR2 sequences are DFQATT and SNEGSKA (reference sequence). V lost 0 bases and J lost 7, with 10 bases in between. CDR3 sequence reads: CSAREGAGQPQHF. The CDR3 DNA reads as TGCAGTGCTAGAGAGGGGGCCGGGCAGCCCCAGCATTTT.

The chain uses TRBV7-2 and TRBJ2-1; D not resolved. The CDR3 runs 12 residues. The V end was cut by 1 base, the J end by 6 bases, with 4 bases between. Germline CDR1 SGHTA, CDR2 FQGNSA. The CDR3 region has the DNA TGTGCCAGCAGCTTAGTTGTCAATGAGCAGTTCTTC. Amino acid sequence: CASSLVVNEQFF. Supplemented by reference TRBV7-2 and TRBJ2-1, the full variable domain reads GAGVSQSPSNKVTEKGKDVELRCDPISGHTALYWYRQSLGQGLEFLIYFQGNSAPDKSGLPSDRFSAERTGGSVSTLTIQRTQQEDSAVYLCASSLVVNEQFFGPGTRLTVL.

This clonotype was detected once. The chain links TRBV20-1 to TRBJ1-1, with D possibly matching TRBD1 (6 bases). The germline V gene has CDR1 DFQATT and CDR2 SNEGSKA (reference sequence). The CDR3 extends over 12 amino acids. V was clipped by 3 bases and J by 11 bases, with 16 bases between them. The CDR3 nucleotides are TGCAGTGCTAGTCCTACAGGGTCGGGGGCTTTCTTT. This sequence encodes CSASPTGSGAFF.

The CDR3: CASSPTGENEKLFF. Written as DNA, the CDR3 is TGTGCCAGCTCACCGACAGGGGAGAATGAAAAACTGTTTTTT. This sequence joins TRBV18 and TRBJ1-4; TRBD1 aligns across 8 bases. This CDR3 is 14 amino acids long. CDR1 and CDR2 (germline): KGHSH, LQKENI. V lost 3 bases and J lost 5; bases outside the gene matches: 2.

The genes are TRBV7-2 and TRBJ2-1, with 7 bases identical to TRBD1. Looked up from germline, CDR1 is SGHTA and CDR2 is FQGNSA. After removal of 5 bases from V and 9 bases from J, the junction contained 13 bases not matched to a gene. There are 15 residues in the CDR3. The CDR3 DNA reads as TGTGCCAGCAGCCAGGGGGTTAGAGGGGACGGTGAGCAGTTCTTC. It translates to CASSQGVRGDGEQFF.

The chain is built from TRBV4-3 and TRBJ2-2; D is ambiguous. Germline CDR1 and CDR2: LGHNA and YSLEER. V gave up 1 base and J gave up 5 bases, with 8 bases separating them. This CDR3 spans 14 amino acids. The CDR3: CASSQARWTGELFF. CDR3 DNA sequence: TGCGCCAGCAGCCAAGCCCGTTGGACCGGGGAGCTGTTTTTT.

The rearrangement joins TRBV20-1 to TRBJ2-7, with 8 bases lining up with TRBD1. J gave up 3 bases and V 6 bases, and 19 bases lay outside the gene matches. The V gene's germline CDR1 is DFQATT and CDR2 SNEGSKA (reference sequence). This CDR3 is 17 amino acids long. Here the CDR3 reads CSAKPNRPGDRYYEQYF. The CDR3 DNA reads as TGCAGTGCCAAGCCGAACCGGCCAGGGGACAGGTACTACGAGCAGTACTTC.

The chain uses TRBV4-2 and TRBJ2-1; D not resolved. The CDR3 totals 16 residues. Trimming removed 1 base from V and 3 bases from J, with 13 bases in between. From germline, CDR1 is LGHNA and CDR2 YNFKEQ. CDR3 nucleotide sequence: TGTGCCAGCAGCCAAGGGGCAGGCGGCAGCTACAATGAGCAGTTCTTC. Translated: CASSQGAGGSYNEQFF.

The chain is built from TRBV2 and TRBJ1-2; perhaps TRBD1 as D (5 bases). V was shortened by 4 bases and J by 6 bases, with 12 bases between the two germline ends. Germline V gene sequence: CDR1 SNHLY, CDR2 FYNNEI. CDR3 length: 13 residues. The CDR3 DNA follows: TGTGCCAGCAGTGTGCAGGGAGGTCATGGCTACACCTTC. It yields the protein CASSVQGGHGYTF. The whole variable domain, filled in from reference TRBV2 and TRBJ1-2, reads EPEVTQTPSHQVTQMGQEVILRCVPISNHLYFYWYRQILGQKVEFLVSFYNNEISEKSEIFDDQFSVERPDGSNFTLKIRSTKLEDSAMYFCASSVQGGHGYTFGSGTRLTVV.

This clonotype was seen a single time. V and J are TRBV2 and TRBJ2-7; no clear D. There are 12 residues in the CDR3. Germline V gene sequence: CDR1 SNHLY, CDR2 FYNNEI. Trimming pared 3 bases from V and 5 bases from J, leaving 8 bases between. As DNA, the CDR3 is TGTGCCAGCAGTGAGGAATACCACGAGCAGTACTTC. It codes for CASSEEYHEQYF.

In this sample, this clonotype turned up once. The chain combines TRBV5-1 with TRBJ2-1; D might be TRBD1 (6 bases). The germline V gene encodes CDR1 SGHRS and CDR2 YFSETQ. The CDR3 length is 16 residues. V lost 4 bases and J 0 bases, leaving 14 bases between the germline ends. The CDR3 DNA follows: TGCGCCAGCAGCCCGGACAGCTTCTACTCCTACAATGAGCAGTTCTTC. Translated: CASSPDSFYSYNEQFF.